This T cell receptor beta chain was identified in a study of PD-L1 blockade in urothelial cancer. Study details: The patients' atezolizumab therapy, 1,200 mg intravenously every 3 weeks, started in the mid-2010s.

Libraries were prepared by immunoSEQ multiplex PCR; TCRdb keeps only in-frame clonotypes and omits some of them. The data hold approximately 90,000 clones, with about 83% observed a single time. Noted time point: pretreatment peripheral blood. This CDR3 comprises 13 residues. Germline V CDR1 and CDR2: SGHAT, FQDESV (reference sequence). V gave up 7 bases and J gave up 5 bases, with 14 bases separating them. The clonotype comes from a man aged 55-75 years with urothelial cancer. The J gene is TRBJ2-5, the V gene TRBV11-1; perhaps TRBD2 as D (5 bases). Sequencing used PBMCs, obtained around atezolizumab (anti-PD-L1) treatment. The CDR3 sequence: CASTSGDRETQYF. Written as DNA, the CDR3 is TGTGCCAGCACCTCCGGGGATAGGGAGACCCAGTACTTC.